The 28 T cell receptor beta chains reported below all come from one sample, sequenced in a study of cytomegalovirus exposure and HLA in healthy donors. TCRdb keeps only in-frame clones here, not all; method: immunoSEQ multiplex PCR. The repertoire holds some 110,000 clones, with around 88% as singletons. The source material was PBMCs. The receptors were gathered from a man aged 18 to 35 in good health and CMV-seronegative.

The J gene is TRBJ2-3, the V gene TRBV11-3; D perhaps matches TRBD1 (6 bases). CDR3 length equals 17 residues. Germline CDR1 SGHNT, CDR2 YENEEA. Trimming cost V 1 base and J 4 bases, with 18 bases left between them. The CDR3 is CASSLGWVAGAPDTQYF. CDR3 coding DNA: TGTGCCAGCAGCTTAGGGTGGGTGGCAGGGGCCCCAGATACGCAGTATTTT.

This clone is a singleton in its sample. V usage is TRBV4-3 and J usage is TRBJ1-1; possible D gene TRBD1, 5 bases. V was trimmed by 4 bases and J by 6 bases, leaving 12 bases between them. Looked up from germline, CDR1 is LGHNA and CDR2 is YSLEER. CDR3 length: 13 residues. The CDR3 sequence is CASSPPGIPEAFF. The CDR3, as DNA: TGCGCCAGCAGCCCCCCAGGGATTCCTGAAGCTTTCTTT.

V and J are TRBV28 and TRBJ2-3; 8 bases map to TRBD1. CDR3 length: 16 residues. Germline V CDR1 and CDR2: MDHEN, SYDVKM. With 8 bases clipped from V and 2 bases from J, the junction kept 12 bases outside the gene matches. The CDR3, as DNA: TGTGCCAGCGGAACCCCCGGGACAGGCCTCACAGATACGCAGTATTTT. It yields the protein CASGTPGTGLTDTQYF.

The DNA for the CDR3 is TGCGCCAGCAGCACAATTACTCGGGGTACCCACAATGAGCAGTTCTTC. This sequence encodes CASSTITRGTHNEQFF. The rearrangement joins TRBV5-1 to TRBJ2-1; D is possibly TRBD2 (5 bases). Germline V lookup: CDR1 SGHRS, CDR2 YFSETQ. The V gene lost 4 bases and the J gene lost 5 bases, with 19 bases spanning the gap. The CDR3 length is 16 residues.

This clone was recorded only once. This sequence joins TRBV5-1 and TRBJ1-4; 8 positions match TRBD1. The CDR3 is made up of 18 amino acids. J was trimmed by 0 bases and V by 0 bases; bases with no gene match: 7. Germline V gene sequence: CDR1 SGHRS, CDR2 YFSETQ. Here the CDR3 reads CASSLERTGHATNEKLFF. CDR3 sequence (DNA): TGCGCCAGCAGCTTGGAGAGGACAGGGCATGCAACTAATGAAAAACTGTTTTTT.

This clone appeared a few times. The chain is built from TRBV29-1 and TRBJ1-3; D is unresolved. CDR1 is SQVTM, CDR2 ANQGSEA, per germline. Trimming cost V 8 bases and J 0 bases, with 5 bases left between them. The CDR3 has 11 residues. The CDR3 sequence: CSSSSGNTIYF. CDR3 coding DNA: TGCAGCTCTAGCTCTGGAAACACCATATATTTT.

The rearrangement joins TRBV19 to TRBJ1-5; D unresolved. Germline V gives CDR1 LNHDA, CDR2 SQIVND (reference sequence). V shed 5 bases and J shed 0 bases, with 14 bases lying between them. The CDR3 has 16 amino acids. The CDR3 sequence: CASSRTNPYSNQPQHF. The CDR3 DNA reads TGTGCCAGTAGTCGTACTAACCCTTATAGCAATCAGCCCCAGCATTTT.

This chain connects TRBV6-5 to TRBJ1-5, with 8 bases matching TRBD1. The CDR3 covers 15 residues. Germline V gives CDR1 MNHEY, CDR2 SVGAGI. The trim removed 6 bases at V and 2 bases at J, leaving 6 bases unmatched. The CDR3 DNA reads as TGTGCCAGCAGAGACAGGGGTGCGGGCAATCAGCCCCAGCATTTT. Translated: CASRDRGAGNQPQHF.

The chain combines TRBV4-3 with TRBJ1-2; 7 bases line up with TRBD1. V trimming: 0 bases; J trimming: 8 bases; junction bases outside the gene matches: 6. The CDR3 has 14 amino acids. CDR1 is LGHNA, CDR2 YSLEER, per germline. The chain's CDR3 is CASSQDLQGQGYTF. CDR3 coding DNA: TGCGCCAGCAGCCAAGATCTACAGGGGCAGGGCTACACCTTC.

This rearrangement joins TRBV7-8 to TRBJ2-7; 8 bases are shared with TRBD2. V shed 6 bases, J shed 3 bases, and the junction held 10 bases outside the gene matches. The germline gives CDR1 SGHVS, CDR2 FQNEAQ. This CDR3 has 15 amino acids. The CDR3 bases are TGTGCCAGCAGTTGGATTAGCGGGACCTTCTACGAGCAGTACTTC. Its translation is CASSWISGTFYEQYF. Full variable domain (rest looked up from reference TRBV7-8 and TRBJ2-7): GAGVSQSPRYKVAKRGQDVALRCDPISGHVSLFWYQQALGQGPEFLTYFQNEAQLDKSGLPSDRFFAERPEGSVSTLKIQRTQQEDSAVYLCASSWISGTFYEQYFGPGTRLTVT.

V usage is TRBV19 and J usage is TRBJ2-3; D is possibly TRBD1 (6 bases). Germline CDR1 LNHDA, CDR2 SQIVND (reference sequence). V was shortened by 5 bases and J by 0 bases, with 15 bases between the two germline ends. This CDR3 is 16 amino acids long. CDR3 protein: CASSHHRVTSTDTQYF. The CDR3 DNA reads as TGTGCCAGTAGTCATCACAGGGTAACTAGCACAGATACGCAGTATTTT.

The CDR3 DNA is TGTGCCAGCACCCCGGGAGTTGGGAGTTCCCTCCACTTT. This translates into CASTPGVGSSLHF. The genes are TRBV5-6 and TRBJ1-6; D is unclear. Germline CDR1 reads SGHDT; CDR2 reads YYEEEE. The CDR3 consists of 13 residues. V shed 6 bases and J shed 14 bases, with 18 bases lying between them.

V and J are TRBV5-4 and TRBJ1-3, with D uncertain. CDR3 length equals 14 residues. Germline values: CDR1 SGHNT, CDR2 YYREEE (reference sequence). The V and J ends lost 4 bases and 1 base respectively, with 9 bases between them. Here the CDR3 reads CASSRRGSGNTIYF. CDR3 nucleotide sequence: TGTGCCAGCAGCCGACGAGGGTCTGGAAACACCATATATTTT. Together with reference TRBV5-4 and TRBJ1-3, the CDR3 gives the full variable domain: ETGVTQSPTHLIKTRGQQVTLRCSSQSGHNTVSWYQQALGQGPQFIFQYYREEENGRGNFPPRFSGLQFPNYSSELNVNALELDDSALYLCASSRRGSGNTIYFGEGSWLTVV.

In this sample, this clone turned up a few times. The V call is TRBV14, the J call TRBJ2-7, with TRBD2 identical over 9 bases. CDR1 and CDR2 from the germline V gene are SGHDN and FVKESK. The CDR3 has 15 residues. Trimming removed 4 bases from V and 0 bases from J; junction bases left unmatched: 4. The chain's CDR3 is CASSPWTSASYEQYF. The CDR3 DNA reads as TGTGCCAGCAGCCCCTGGACTAGCGCCTCCTACGAGCAGTACTTC.

The gene calls are TRBV28 and TRBJ1-1, with D tentatively TRBD1 (6 bases). Germline CDR1 is MDHEN and CDR2 is SYDVKM. This CDR3 is 16 amino acids long. Between the trimmed V and J ends, which lost 3 bases and 5 bases, there was a span of 19 bases. The CDR3 here is CASSLGSGQGRTEAFF. CDR3 nucleotide sequence: TGTGCCAGCAGTTTGGGTTCGGGGCAGGGGCGGACTGAAGCTTTCTTT.

This clone showed up just once. The CDR3 sequence is CASSPKTGENNYGYTF. The CDR3 DNA sequence: TGTGCCAGCAGCCCGAAGACAGGCGAAAATAACTATGGCTACACCTTC. J is TRBJ1-2 and V is TRBV7-9; weak D call: TRBD1 (6 bases). V was clipped by 5 bases and J by 1 base, with 17 bases between them. The CDR3 has 16 residues. Germline CDR1 and CDR2: SEHNR and FQNEAQ (reference sequence).

The chain links TRBV30 to TRBJ1-1; 7 bases align to TRBD1. CDR1 GTSNPN and CDR2 SVGIG come from the germline V gene (reference sequence). This CDR3 comprises 14 residues. Germline trimming cut 5 bases from V and 1 base from J; bases unmatched to any gene: 7. CDR3 amino acids: CAWDYSGGNTEAFF. The CDR3 DNA is TGTGCCTGGGACTACTCAGGGGGGAACACTGAAGCTTTCTTT.

The chain employs TRBV7-9 and TRBJ2-5, with TRBD1 as a possible D gene (6 bases). The CDR3 consists of 13 residues. The germline CDR1 and CDR2 sequences are SEHNR and FQNEAQ (reference sequence). With 5 bases removed from V and 2 bases from J, the gap between germline ends came to 9 bases. Here the CDR3 reads CASSVTGQETQYF. The CDR3 nucleotides read TGTGCCAGCAGCGTGACAGGACAAGAGACCCAGTACTTC.

The chain uses TRBV25-1 and TRBJ1-1, with D uncertain. The CDR3 spans 15 residues. Germline assignment: CDR1 MGHDK and CDR2 SYGVNS. V was clipped by 7 bases and J by 4 bases, with 19 bases between them. The DNA of the CDR3 is TGTGCCAGCACCGGCTTTCAGGCAGGTAGCACTGAAGCTTTCTTT. It encodes CASTGFQAGSTEAFF. Looking up the rest from reference TRBV25-1 and TRBJ1-1 gives the full variable domain: EADIYQTPRYLVIGTGKKITLECSQTMGHDKMYWYQQDPGMELHLIHYSYGVNSTEKGDLSSESTVSRIRTEHFPLTLESARPSHTSQYLCASTGFQAGSTEAFFGQGTRLTVV.

The chain has TRBV4-3 and TRBJ2-1; TRBD2 agrees at 10 bases. The CDR3 loop spans 15 amino acids. Germline V gene lookup returns CDR1 LGHNA and CDR2 YSLEER. V shed 4 bases and J 4 bases; nucleotides not matched to a gene: 4. CDR3 region: CASSRTGLAYNEQFF. Written as DNA, the CDR3 is TGCGCCAGCAGCCGAACGGGACTAGCGTACAATGAGCAGTTCTTC.

This chain joins TRBV29-1 and TRBJ1-1, with D tentatively TRBD1 (6 bases). Germline V CDR1 and CDR2: SQVTM, ANQGSEA. V lost 4 bases to trimming and J lost 3 bases, with 9 bases between them. The CDR3 consists of 12 residues. The CDR3 sequence is CSVGSGDTEAFF. In nucleotides, the CDR3 is TGCAGCGTTGGGTCAGGGGACACTGAAGCTTTCTTT.

A few counts support this clone. The chain joins TRBV27 to TRBJ2-7; TRBD2 aligns across 14 bases. Germline CDR1 is MNHEY and CDR2 is SMNVEV (reference sequence). The V gene end was trimmed by 6 bases and the J gene end by 3 bases; junction bases not matched to a gene: 7. The CDR3 loop spans 16 amino acids. CDR3 DNA sequence: TGTGCCAGCAGCGGACTAGCGGGAGGCGTAGTCTACGAGCAGTACTTC. This gives the protein CASSGLAGGVVYEQYF.

CDR3 region: CAWELGTSGSRDTQYF. The CDR3, as DNA: TGTGCCTGGGAACTCGGGACTAGCGGGAGTAGGGATACGCAGTATTTT. The chain links TRBV30 to TRBJ2-3, with TRBD2 matching over 14 bases. The CDR3 sequence is 16 residues long. V trimming: 5 bases; J trimming: 6 bases; junction bases outside the gene matches: 10. CDR1 is GTSNPN and CDR2 is SVGIG in the germline V gene (reference sequence).

This chain uses TRBV6-5 with TRBJ1-1, with 8 bases that match TRBD1. This CDR3 has 15 amino acids. Trimming cost V 7 bases and J 6 bases; bases outside gene matches: 13. CDR1 is MNHEY and CDR2 is SVGAGI in the germline V gene. The CDR3 nucleotides read TGTGCCAGCAACCTGGACAGGGTCGGCCTACCTGAAGCTTTCTTT. Its translation is CASNLDRVGLPEAFF.

This chain uses TRBV5-1 with TRBJ2-1, with 10 bases fitting TRBD2. The V segment lost 1 base and the J segment 4 bases; nucleotides outside the gene matches: 2. The CDR3 is 15 residues long. The germline V gene has CDR1 SGHRS and CDR2 YFSETQ. As DNA, the CDR3 is TGCGCCAGCAGCTTGACTAGCGGGGAATACAATGAGCAGTTCTTC. This codes for CASSLTSGEYNEQFF.

This rearrangement joins TRBV7-9 to TRBJ2-7; 8 positions match TRBD2. The CDR3 length is 15 residues. Per germline, CDR1 SEHNR and CDR2 FQNEAQ (reference sequence). The V gene end was trimmed by 1 base and the J gene end by 6 bases; junction bases not matched to a gene: 8. CDR3 protein: CASSLEFRGGSEQYF. CDR3 nucleotide sequence: TGTGCCAGCAGCTTAGAGTTCCGGGGGGGCTCCGAGCAGTACTTC.

The chain joins TRBV25-1 to TRBJ1-5; D ambiguous. Trimming took off 3 bases at V and 9 bases at J, with 6 bases between the two ends. Germline CDR1 reads MGHDK; CDR2 reads SYGVNS. This CDR3 is built from 11 residues. In nucleotides, the CDR3 is TGTGCCAGCAGTGACACGGGGCCCCAGCATTTT. This encodes CASSDTGPQHF.

This clone is a singleton in its sample. The chain combines TRBV28 with TRBJ2-1; 10 bases align to TRBD2. Germline loops: CDR1 MDHEN, CDR2 SYDVKM. V shed 2 bases and J 13 bases; nucleotides not matched to a gene: 11. The CDR3 consists of 15 residues. The chain's CDR3 is CASSLSSASGGVQFF. CDR3 coding DNA: TGTGCCAGCAGTTTAAGTTCGGCTAGCGGGGGAGTACAGTTCTTC. Variable domain in full (rest from reference TRBV28 and TRBJ2-1): DVKVTQSSRYLVKRTGEKVFLECVQDMDHENMFWYRQDPGLGLRLIYFSYDVKMKEKGDIPEGYSVSREKKERFSLILESASTNQTSMYLCASSLSSASGGVQFFGPGTRLTVL.